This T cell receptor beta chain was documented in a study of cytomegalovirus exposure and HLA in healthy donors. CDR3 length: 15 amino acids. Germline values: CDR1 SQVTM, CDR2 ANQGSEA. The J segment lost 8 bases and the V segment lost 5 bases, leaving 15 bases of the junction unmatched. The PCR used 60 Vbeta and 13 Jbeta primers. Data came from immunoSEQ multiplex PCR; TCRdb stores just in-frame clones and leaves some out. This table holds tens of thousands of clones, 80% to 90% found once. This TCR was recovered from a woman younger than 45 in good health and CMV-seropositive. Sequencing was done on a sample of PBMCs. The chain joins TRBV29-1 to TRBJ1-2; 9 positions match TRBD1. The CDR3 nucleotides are TGCAGCGTTCCCGTTCCCCTACAGGGGGCATGGGGCTACACCTTC. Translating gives CSVPVPLQGAWGYTF.